The clone carrying this T cell receptor beta chain appeared a few times. Samples each yielded at least 5.5 micrograms of total RNA. The data were obtained in a study of blood T cells in healthy people across ages. The authors ran a second PCR of 7 to 11 cycles using a sample-barcoded 5' primer and a J-beta primer mix. One entry per CDR3 protein, called by TCRdb with MiXCR from the 5' RACE reads. In the table there are approximately 960,000 distinct CDR3 sequences, roughly 29% of which are singletons. The V end lost 6 bases, the J end lost 4 bases, and 16 bases lay between the germline ends. Looked up from germline, CDR1 is SGHRS and CDR2 is YFSETQ. The CDR3 spans 14 residues. These data were likewise used in another study, on T cells of mothers and their children.

The chain recombines TRBV5-1 with TRBJ1-1; D not certain. The TCR originated in a woman aged 40-49 years in good health. The specimen sequenced was blood. CDR3 DNA sequence: TGCGCCAGCACTTCCGGGGTATGGGGCACTGAAGCTTTCTTT. Translated, it gives CASTSGVWGTEAFF. The whole variable domain, filled in from reference TRBV5-1 and TRBJ1-1, reads KAGVTQTPRYLIKTRGQQVTLSCSPISGHRSVSWYQQTPGQGLQFLFEYFSETQRNKGNFPGRFSGRQFSNSRSEMNVSTLELGDSALYLCASTSGVWGTEAFFGQGTRLTVV.